A single TCR beta chain is shown here with its context. Its antigen is currently unknown. The record originates from a study of CD8+CD57+ T cells in acquired aplastic anemia. Study-level background: The mean DNA yield obtained from sorted CD4+ and CD8+ cells came to around 3 ug.

Sequencing was done on patients that had shown CD8+CD57+ cell expansion by flow cytometry. In all patients, the disease was severe acquired aplastic anemia. Genomic DNA was employed as the template in profiling TCR beta VDJ and CDR3. In TCRdb, the reads were re-called with MiXCR into one record per CDR3 protein. The sample has under 350,000 distinct CDR3 sequences; 45% to 65% are singletons. The germline V gene encodes CDR1 SGHVS and CDR2 FNYEAQ. The CDR3 is 17 amino acids. J gave up 2 bases and V 1 base, and 8 bases lay outside the gene matches. Study observations and caveats: Researchers report that around 30 CD8+ CDR3 sequences appeared in both patients and controls. The CD8+ Simpson's diversity of patients and controls was not significantly different.

Sequenced: sorted CD4+, CD8+, or CD8+CD57+ T cells (not recorded which) from PBMCs. The receptor comes from a human donor with aplastic anemia. V is TRBV7-6 and J is TRBJ2-5; 9 bases agree with TRBD2. The CDR3 here is CASSLGPSGATQETQYF. The DNA of the CDR3 is TGTGCCAGCAGCTTAGGGCCTAGCGGGGCCACTCAAGAGACCCAGTACTTC.